Following are 15 T cell receptor beta chains from one sample sequenced in a study of T cells in narcolepsy. Sequencing used immunoSEQ multiplex PCR; TCRdb keeps in-frame clones, though not all of them. This sample yields roughly 30,000 clones, of which just under 80% are seen a single time; 1.2% belongs to the top ten. The sample was CD45RA- memory CD4+ T cells from PBMCs. All receptors derive from a human donor with narcolepsy.

This clone has just a few counts. The CDR3 protein is CASSLVDGYEQYF. For the CDR3, the DNA is TGTGCCAGCAGTTTAGTTGATGGGTACGAGCAGTACTTC. The chain couples TRBV27 to TRBJ2-7; D is uncertain. Trimming removed 2 bases at V and 4 bases at J, with 9 bases between. This CDR3 is built from 13 residues. In germline, CDR1 is MNHEY, CDR2 SMNVEV (reference sequence).

The chain uses TRBV5-1 and TRBJ1-4; D is perhaps TRBD1 (5 bases). This CDR3 is built from 17 residues. V lost 5 bases and J lost 0, with 17 bases in between. Germline CDR1 is SGHRS and CDR2 is YFSETQ. CDR3 amino acids: CASSLAQGMSTNEKLFF. CDR3 in DNA: TGCGCCAGCAGTCTCGCGCAGGGAATGTCAACTAATGAAAAACTGTTTTTT.

The chain couples TRBV5-4 to TRBJ1-4; D is ambiguous. The CDR3 is 18 residues long. Trimming took 4 bases from V and 2 from J, leaving 21 bases between them. CDR1 and CDR2 from the germline V gene are SGHNT and YYREEE (reference sequence). The CDR3 here is CASSPEARVVGTNEKLFF. CDR3 DNA sequence: TGTGCCAGCAGCCCGGAAGCGAGAGTCGTTGGGACTAATGAAAAACTGTTTTTT.

The chain combines TRBV5-6 with TRBJ2-7; 11 positions match TRBD2. CDR1 SGHDT and CDR2 YYEEEE come from the germline V gene. This CDR3 is built from 15 residues. The V segment lost 2 bases and the J segment 3 bases; nucleotides outside the gene matches: 4. In nucleotides, the CDR3 is TGTGCCAGCAGCTTACGACTAGCGGGGAGCTACGAGCAGTACTTC. It specifies CASSLRLAGSYEQYF.

V usage is TRBV2 and J usage is TRBJ2-1, with D possibly being TRBD1 or TRBD2 (5 bases each). The CDR3 contains 19 residues. The V end lost 3 bases, the J end lost 2 bases, and 23 bases lay between the germline ends. CDR1 SNHLY and CDR2 FYNNEI come from the germline V gene. As DNA, the CDR3 is TGTGCCAGCAGTGAGGGTACGCCCTTCTGGGACGGTGCCTACAATGAGCAGTTCTTC. Protein: CASSEGTPFWDGAYNEQFF.

The rearrangement joins TRBV5-4 to TRBJ2-1; TRBD2 matches at 8 bases. V dropped 2 bases and J dropped 0; count of bases not matched to a gene: 7. The CDR3 loop spans 17 amino acids. Germline V gives CDR1 SGHNT, CDR2 YYREEE (reference sequence). CDR3 amino acids: CASSLEGGGSSYNEQFF. CDR3 DNA sequence: TGTGCCAGCAGCTTAGAAGGCGGGGGGAGCTCCTACAATGAGCAGTTCTTC.

This clone has a single count. CDR3 sequence: CASSIDQPGDYTF. Here the CDR3 DNA reads TGTGCCAGTAGTATAGATCAACCGGGGGACTACACCTTC. V and J are TRBV19 and TRBJ1-2, with TRBD1 as a possible D gene (5 bases). Germline lookup yields CDR1 LNHDA and CDR2 SQIVND (reference sequence). Trimming cost V 0 bases and J 10 bases, with 12 bases left between them. CDR3 length equals 13 residues.

The V call is TRBV4-2, the J call TRBJ2-7, with D possibly matching TRBD2 (6 bases). Germline CDR1 LGHNA, CDR2 YNFKEQ. The V gene lost 3 bases and the J gene lost 0 bases, with 24 bases spanning the gap. This CDR3 has 19 amino acids. The chain's CDR3 is CASSHRWVAASSNSYEQYF. For the CDR3, the DNA is TGTGCCAGCAGCCACCGATGGGTAGCGGCAAGTTCCAACTCCTACGAGCAGTACTTC.

The V call is TRBV5-6, the J call TRBJ1-3; TRBD1 matches at 8 bases. Unmatched junction bases numbered 6, after V lost 0 bases and J lost 4 bases. Looked up from germline, CDR1 is SGHDT and CDR2 is YYEEEE. The CDR3 has 16 amino acids. The CDR3, as DNA: TGTGCCAGCAGCTTGGTGGGCAGGGGGCGCGGAAACACCATATATTTT. It encodes CASSLVGRGRGNTIYF.

The chain combines TRBV6-1 with TRBJ2-4; 8 nucleotides line up with TRBD2. V lost 8 bases to trimming and J lost 6 bases; unmatched junction nucleotides: 6. This CDR3 has 13 residues. Germline lookup yields CDR1 MNHNS and CDR2 SASEGT. The CDR3 loop reads CASAAGGPNIQYF. The CDR3 nucleotides are TGTGCCAGCGCGGCGGGAGGTCCAAACATTCAGTACTTC.

CDR3 region: CASSDRGRTDTQYF. CDR3 nucleotide sequence: TGTGCCAGCAGTGACAGGGGGCGGACAGATACGCAGTATTTT. The chain combines TRBV2 with TRBJ2-3; 8 bases line up with TRBD1. The germline V gene encodes CDR1 SNHLY and CDR2 FYNNEI. V trimming: 3 bases; J trimming: 3 bases; junction bases outside the gene matches: 2. This CDR3 contains 14 residues.

The chain carries TRBV7-9 and TRBJ1-2, with D perhaps matching TRBD1 (6 bases). The CDR3 is 12 amino acids. Between the trimmed V and J ends, which lost 5 bases and 12 bases, there was a span of 16 bases. Germline V CDR1 and CDR2: SEHNR, FQNEAQ (reference sequence). CDR3 sequence reads: CASSPGGGAHTF. CDR3 nucleotides: TGTGCCAGCAGCCCGGGGGGCGGGGCGCACACCTTC.

This clone was observed a handful of times. This rearrangement joins TRBV7-8 to TRBJ2-5; unclear D gene. V was clipped by 5 bases and J by 5 bases, with 6 bases between them. The CDR3 totals 11 residues. The germline gives CDR1 SGHVS, CDR2 FQNEAQ. The CDR3 DNA is TGTGCCAGCAGCGTCGGGGAGACCCAGTACTTC. It encodes CASSVGETQYF.

The chain combines TRBV28 with TRBJ1-2; D gene unclear. Germline V gene lookup returns CDR1 MDHEN and CDR2 SYDVKM. Trimming cost V 2 bases and J 2 bases, with 9 bases left between them. CDR3 size: 14 residues. The CDR3 DNA is TGTGCCAGCAGTTTAGGTCCCCTCAACTATGGCTACACCTTC. It codes for CASSLGPLNYGYTF.

Only one count was recorded for this clone. The rearrangement joins TRBV6-5 to TRBJ2-7, with 8 positions matching TRBD1. The CDR3 runs 13 residues. V dropped 7 bases and J dropped 6; count of bases not matched to a gene: 8. Per germline, CDR1 MNHEY and CDR2 SVGAGI. The CDR3 loop reads CASTLDRDPEQYF. CDR3 DNA: TGTGCCAGCACCCTGGACAGGGATCCCGAGCAGTACTTC.